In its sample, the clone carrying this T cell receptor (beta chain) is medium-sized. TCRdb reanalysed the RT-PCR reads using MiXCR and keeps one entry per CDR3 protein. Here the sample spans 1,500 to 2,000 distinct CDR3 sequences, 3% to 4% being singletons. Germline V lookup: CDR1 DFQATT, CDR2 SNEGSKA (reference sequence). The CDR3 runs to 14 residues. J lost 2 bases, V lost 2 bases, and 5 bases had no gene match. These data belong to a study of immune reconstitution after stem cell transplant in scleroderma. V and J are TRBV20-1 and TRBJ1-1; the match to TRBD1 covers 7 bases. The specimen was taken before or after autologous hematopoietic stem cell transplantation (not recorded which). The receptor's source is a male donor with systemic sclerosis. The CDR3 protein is CSARPNRGNTEAFF. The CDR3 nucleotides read TGCAGTGCTAGACCAAACAGGGGAAACACTGAAGCTTTCTTT.